Sequencing of this T cell receptor beta chain was carried out in a study of CD8+ T cells in alopecia areata. In the case of this clone: Its cognate antigen is unknown.

Sample treatment: oral pan-JAK inhibitor, 5-10 mg twice daily. As part of sample collection, lesional scalp punch biopsies and peripheral blood were taken from alopecia areata patients. As the sequencing template, cDNA was produced by extracting RNA and reverse transcribing it. The protocol was immunoSEQ multiplex PCR, while the TCRdb copy is restricted to in-frame clones and leaves out a portion. In the table there are about 150,000 clones, roughly 52% of which are singletons. The CDR3 runs to 15 residues. Trimming cost V 1 base and J 7 bases, with 14 bases left between them. Germline loops: CDR1 LGHNA, CDR2 YSLEER. Findings and caveats of the study: During tofacitinib treatment, many expanded lesional clones remained in scalp and blood. An increase in clonality over normal scalp was evident in lesional scalp, especially alopecia totalis/universalis. Scalp sequencing captures resident alphabeta T cells of normal skin too.

The sample in question was CD8+ T cells sorted from blood, obtained at week 4, from a patient treated with tofacitinib. The rearrangement uses TRBV4-3 and TRBJ1-5; D uncertain. The TCR was taken from a human donor with alopecia areata. The CDR3 loop is CASSQVLQEKQPQHF. In nucleotides, the CDR3 is TGCGCCAGCAGCCAAGTACTGCAGGAGAAGCAGCCCCAGCATTTT.